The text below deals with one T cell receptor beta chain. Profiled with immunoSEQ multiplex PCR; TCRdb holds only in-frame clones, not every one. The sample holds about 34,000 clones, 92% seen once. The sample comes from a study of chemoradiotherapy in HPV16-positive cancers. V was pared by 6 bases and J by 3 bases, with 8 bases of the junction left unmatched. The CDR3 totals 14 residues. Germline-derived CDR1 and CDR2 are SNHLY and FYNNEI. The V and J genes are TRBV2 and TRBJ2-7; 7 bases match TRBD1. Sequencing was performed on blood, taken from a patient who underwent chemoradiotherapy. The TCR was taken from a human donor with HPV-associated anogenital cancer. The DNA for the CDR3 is TGTGCCAGCAGCGACGACAGGGTTGACTACGAGCAGTACTTC. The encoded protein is CASSDDRVDYEQYF.